The rows below give T cell receptor beta chains drawn from one sample of a study of control samples from healthy donors and cancer patients. The table came from immunoSEQ multiplex PCR; TCRdb's copy has only in-frame clones and leaves some out. The sample has 26,000 or so clones; 91% are singletons. The specimen sequenced was PBMCs. The receptors come from a man between 45 and 60 years old with lung cancer. CDR3s include the opening cysteine and the closing phenylalanine or tryptophan. A D gene is named only where the DNA matches it firmly. Not all rows give a size; the values are once, few, many and, for expanded clones, a class.

CDR3aa | CDR3nt | j_gene | abundance | d_gene | v_gene
CSVLTAPGANVLTF | TGCAGCGTTTTGACAGCCCCTGGGGCCAACGTCCTGACTTTC | TRBJ2-6 | . | . | TRBV29-1
CASSPGAGATDTQYF | TGTGCCAGCAGCCCAGGTGCGGGAGCCACAGATACGCAGTATTTT | TRBJ2-3 | . | TRBD2 | TRBV11-2
CASSWDLSRNTNYGYTF | TGCGCCAGCAGCTGGGACCTATCCAGGAATACTAACTATGGCTACACCTTC | TRBJ1-2 | . | . | TRBV5-1
CASSWGQYSYNEQFF | TGTGCCAGCAGTTGGGGACAGTACTCCTACAATGAGCAGTTCTTC | TRBJ2-1 | . | TRBD1 | TRBV7-9
CSSGAYNEQFF | TGCTCTAGCGGGGCCTACAATGAGCAGTTCTTC | TRBJ2-1 | few | TRBD2 | TRBV20-1
CASSYSSGAPEEKLFF | TGTGCCAGCAGTTACTCCTCAGGGGCGCCCGAAGAAAAACTGTTTTTT | TRBJ1-4 | . | . | TRBV6-2/TRBV6-3
CASSPEGETQYF | TGTGCCAGCAGCCCGGAAGGAGAGACCCAGTACTTC | TRBJ2-5 | . | . | TRBV7-3
CASSDGVGTEAFF | TGTGCCAGCAGTGACGGGGTAGGCACTGAAGCTTTCTTT | TRBJ1-1 | . | . | TRBV6-4
CASSLLVTGELFF | TGTGCCAGCAGCTTATTAGTCACCGGGGAGCTGTTTTTT | TRBJ2-2 | . | . | TRBV7-2
CASSPTTSGGAGTQYF | TGTGCCAGCTCACCAACGACTAGCGGGGGGGCAGGAACGCAGTATTTT | TRBJ2-3 | . | TRBD2 | TRBV18
CASSSDSGSPLHF | TGTGCCAGCAGCTCGGACAGTGGTTCACCCCTCCACTTT | TRBJ1-6 | . | . | TRBV14
CASSLEGGLGEQYF | TGTGCCAGCAGTTTGGAAGGGGGGCTTGGGGAGCAGTACTTC | TRBJ2-7 | . | . | TRBV27
CASSIVASNQPQHF | TGTGCCAGTAGTATAGTAGCAAGCAATCAGCCCCAGCATTTT | TRBJ1-5 | . | . | TRBV19
CAWRGGQGTNEKLFF | TGTGCCTGGAGGGGGGGACAGGGAACTAATGAAAAACTGTTTTTT | TRBJ1-4 | . | TRBD1 | TRBV30
CASGPGQYYEQYF | TGTGCCAGCGGGCCGGGACAGTACTACGAGCAGTACTTC | TRBJ2-7 | once | TRBD1 | TRBV9
CASSLTGTNTEAFF | TGTGCCAGCAGCTTAACAGGGACGAACACTGAAGCTTTCTTT | TRBJ1-1 | . | . | TRBV7-3
CASSQGSLPATEAFF | TGTGCCAGCAGCCAAGGGTCTCTCCCGGCCACTGAAGCTTTCTTT | TRBJ1-1 | . | . | TRBV3-1/TRBV3-2
CASSQDVGSTEAFF | TGTGCCAGCAGCCAAGATGTGGGGAGCACTGAAGCTTTCTTT | TRBJ1-1 | . | . | TRBV14
CASSLWGAGETQYF | TGCGCCAGCAGCTTGTGGGGGGCGGGGGAGACCCAGTACTTC | TRBJ2-5 | . | . | TRBV5-1
CASSTGETQYF | TGTGCCAGCAGTACCGGGGAGACCCAGTACTTC | TRBJ2-5 | . | . | TRBV27
CASSKRGSYNEQFF | TGTGCCAGCAGTAAGCGGGGGTCCTACAATGAGCAGTTCTTC | TRBJ2-1 | . | TRBD2 | TRBV11-1
CASSKMEGFTGELFF | TGTGCCAGTAGTAAAATGGAGGGATTCACCGGGGAGCTGTTTTTT | TRBJ2-2 | . | . | TRBV19
CASSQMGTNNEQFF | TGTGCCAGCAGCCAAATGGGGACTAACAATGAGCAGTTCTTC | TRBJ2-1 | . | TRBD2 | TRBV7-3
CASSFVQGEAFF | TGTGCCAGCAGTTTTGTCCAGGGTGAAGCTTTCTTT | TRBJ1-1 | . | . | TRBV6-2/TRBV6-3
CASSSRTGNNEQFF | TGTGCCAGCAGTTCAAGGACAGGGAACAATGAGCAGTTCTTC | TRBJ2-1 | . | TRBD1 | TRBV27
CASSSRTGWDTEAFF | TGTGCCAGCAGCTCCAGGACAGGGTGGGACACTGAAGCTTTCTTT | TRBJ1-1 | . | TRBD1 | TRBV5-4
CASSSPGQLLTGELFF | TGTGCCAGTAGTAGTCCGGGCCAACTTCTCACCGGGGAGCTGTTTTTT | TRBJ2-2 | . | . | TRBV19
CASSDRPAGAIAKNIQYF | TGTGCCAGCAGCGACCGGCCGGCAGGGGCTATAGCCAAAAACATTCAGTACTTC | TRBJ2-4 | . | . | TRBV11-2
CAISVASSAGYGYTF | TGTGCCATCAGTGTCGCTAGCTCGGCGGGCTATGGCTACACCTTC | TRBJ1-2 | . | . | TRBV10-3
CASSQGTGAGTEAFF | TGTGCCAGCAGCCAAGGCACAGGGGCGGGCACTGAAGCTTTCTTT | TRBJ1-1 | . | TRBD1 | TRBV3-1/TRBV3-2
CASSGIGEGNTEAFF | TGTGCCAGCAGCGGAATAGGAGAAGGAAACACTGAAGCTTTCTTT | TRBJ1-1 | few | . | TRBV9
CASSTLAGGPFAGELFF | TGTGCCAGCAGTACGTTAGCGGGGGGTCCCTTCGCCGGGGAGCTGTTTTTT | TRBJ2-2 | . | TRBD2 | TRBV6-2/TRBV6-3